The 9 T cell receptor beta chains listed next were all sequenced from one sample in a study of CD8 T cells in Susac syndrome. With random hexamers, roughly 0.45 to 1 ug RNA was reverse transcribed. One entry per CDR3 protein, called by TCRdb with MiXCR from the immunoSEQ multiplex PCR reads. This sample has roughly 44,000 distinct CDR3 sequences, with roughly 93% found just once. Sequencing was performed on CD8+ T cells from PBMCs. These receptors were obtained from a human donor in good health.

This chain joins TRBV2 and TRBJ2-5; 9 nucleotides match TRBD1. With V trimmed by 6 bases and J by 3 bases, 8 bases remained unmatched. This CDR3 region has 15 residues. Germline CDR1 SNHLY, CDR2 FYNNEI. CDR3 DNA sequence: TGTGCCAGCAGGCCTTACAGGGGGCGCGAAGAGACCCAGTACTTC. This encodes CASRPYRGREETQYF.

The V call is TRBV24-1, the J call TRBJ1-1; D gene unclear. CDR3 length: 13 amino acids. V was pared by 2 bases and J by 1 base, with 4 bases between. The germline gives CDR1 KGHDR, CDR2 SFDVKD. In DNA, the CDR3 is TGTGCCACCAGTGATTGGAGGAACACTGAAGCTTTCTTT. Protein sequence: CATSDWRNTEAFF.

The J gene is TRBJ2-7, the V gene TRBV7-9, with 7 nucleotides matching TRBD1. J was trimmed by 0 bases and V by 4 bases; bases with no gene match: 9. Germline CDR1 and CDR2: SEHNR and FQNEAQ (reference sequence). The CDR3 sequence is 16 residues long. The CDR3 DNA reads TGTGCCAGCAGCTCGCCCGGGACAGTTAGCTCCTACGAGCAGTACTTC. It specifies CASSSPGTVSSYEQYF.

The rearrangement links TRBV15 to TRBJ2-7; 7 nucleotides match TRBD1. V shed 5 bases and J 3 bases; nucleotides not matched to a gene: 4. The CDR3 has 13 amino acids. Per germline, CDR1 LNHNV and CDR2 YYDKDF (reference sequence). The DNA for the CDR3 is TGTGCCACCAGCGGAAGGACAGGCTACGAGCAGTACTTC. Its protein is CATSGRTGYEQYF. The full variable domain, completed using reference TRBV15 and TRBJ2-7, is DAMVIQNPRYQVTQFGKPVTLSCSQTLNHNVMYWYQQKSSQAPKLLFHYYDKDFNNEADTPDNFQSRRPNTSFCFLDIRSPGLGDTAMYLCATSGRTGYEQYFGPGTRLTVT.

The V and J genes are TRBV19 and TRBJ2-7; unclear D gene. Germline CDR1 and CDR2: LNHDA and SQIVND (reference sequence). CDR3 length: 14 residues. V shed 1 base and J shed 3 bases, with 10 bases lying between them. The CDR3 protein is CASSIAVTGYEQYF. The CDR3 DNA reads TGTGCCAGTAGTATAGCAGTGACTGGCTACGAGCAGTACTTC.

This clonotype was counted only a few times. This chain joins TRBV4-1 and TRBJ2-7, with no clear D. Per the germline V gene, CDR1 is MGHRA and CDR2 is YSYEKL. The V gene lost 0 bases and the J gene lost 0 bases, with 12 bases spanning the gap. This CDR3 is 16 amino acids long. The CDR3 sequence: CASSQDLGVLSYEQYF. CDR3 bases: TGCGCCAGCAGCCAAGATCTGGGTGTCCTCTCCTACGAGCAGTACTTC.

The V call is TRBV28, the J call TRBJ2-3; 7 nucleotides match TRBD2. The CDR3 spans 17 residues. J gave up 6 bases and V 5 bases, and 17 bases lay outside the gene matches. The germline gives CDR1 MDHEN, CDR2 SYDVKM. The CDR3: CASSPDELGLPQDTQYF. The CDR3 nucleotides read TGTGCCAGCAGTCCGGATGAATTGGGACTACCTCAGGATACGCAGTATTTT.

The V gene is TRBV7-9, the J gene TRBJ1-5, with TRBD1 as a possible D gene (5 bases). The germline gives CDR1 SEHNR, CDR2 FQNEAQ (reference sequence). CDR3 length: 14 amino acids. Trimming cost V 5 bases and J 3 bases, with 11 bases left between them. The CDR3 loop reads CASSGGGVNQPQHF. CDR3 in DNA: TGTGCCAGCAGCGGTGGGGGGGTCAATCAGCCCCAGCATTTT.

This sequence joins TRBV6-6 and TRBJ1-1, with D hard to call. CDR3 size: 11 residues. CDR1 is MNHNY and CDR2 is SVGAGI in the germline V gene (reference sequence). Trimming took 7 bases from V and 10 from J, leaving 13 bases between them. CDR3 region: CASIAFPSAFF. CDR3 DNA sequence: TGTGCCAGCATCGCATTCCCGTCAGCTTTCTTT.